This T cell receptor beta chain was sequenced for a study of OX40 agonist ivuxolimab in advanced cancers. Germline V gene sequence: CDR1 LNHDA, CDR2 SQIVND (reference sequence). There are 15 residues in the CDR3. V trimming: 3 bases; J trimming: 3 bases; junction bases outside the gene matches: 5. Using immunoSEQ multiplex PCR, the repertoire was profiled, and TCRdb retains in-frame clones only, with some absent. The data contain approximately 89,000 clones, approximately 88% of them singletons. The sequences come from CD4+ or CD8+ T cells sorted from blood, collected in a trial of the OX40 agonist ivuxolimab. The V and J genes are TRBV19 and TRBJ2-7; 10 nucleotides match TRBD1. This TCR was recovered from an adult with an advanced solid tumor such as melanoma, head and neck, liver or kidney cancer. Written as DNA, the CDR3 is TGTGCCAGTAGTATCTCCTGGACAGGGGGCTACGAGCAGTACTTC. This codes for CASSISWTGGYEQYF.